This T cell receptor beta chain was captured in a study of CD8 T cells in ankylosing spondylitis. The study, taken as a whole, reports: Previously reported in reactive arthritis synovial fluid and blood were some of the motif variants. Reportedly, disease-linked clones are significantly enriched in ankylosing spondylitis patients' matched synovial fluid. A TCR beta motif made of several highly homologous variants seemed typical of ankylosing spondylitis blood. Peripheral blood samples showed relatively rare disease-linked clones, and these clones were CD8+.

Each CDR3 protein is one row after TCRdb ran MiXCR on the 5' RACE reads. Among 90,000 to 120,000 distinct CDR3 sequences, around 24% were seen once, and the ten largest hold about 12%. Regarding this clonotype: Its specificity is unknown.

This clonotype was obtained from a male donor with ankylosing spondylitis. Sequencing used synovial fluid, either unsorted or a sorted T cell fraction (not recorded which).

CDR3 loop: CASTPGVREPQETQYF. The CDR3 DNA is TGCGCCAGCACCCCAGGGGTGCGGGAGCCCCAAGAGACCCAGTACTTC. V usage is TRBV5-1 and J usage is TRBJ2-5; the D gene is possibly TRBD2 (7 bases). The CDR3 length is 16 residues. From germline, CDR1 is SGHRS and CDR2 YFSETQ. With 6 bases removed from V and 1 base from J, the gap between germline ends came to 19 bases.